This TCR beta chain was sequenced during a study of T-cell reconstitution after alpha-beta-depleted transplantation in children. For TCRbeta, the library was prepared with unique molecular identifiers. TCRdb re-derived calls from the PCR reads in MiXCR, one entry per CDR3 protein. Of hundreds of thousands of distinct CDR3 sequences in the sample, 16% were seen once. V lost 5 bases, J lost 2 bases, and 14 bases stayed unmatched. Germline V gene sequence: CDR1 DFQATT, CDR2 SNEGSKA (reference sequence). The CDR3 contains 16 residues. J is TRBJ1-2 and V is TRBV20-1, with 7 nucleotides matching TRBD1. This TCR derives from a human donor who donated a stem cell graft to a child with acute myeloid leukemia. This material consisted of PBMCs from the stem cell graft donor, taken from the stem cell graft. The CDR3 bases are TGCAGTGCTGGTCCCTGGGGAAAGGGGGCGAACTATGGCTACACCTTC. It translates to CSAGPWGKGANYGYTF.